This T cell receptor (beta chain) derives from a study of blood T cell repertoires in COVID-19. Original data processing: Counts of nucleated cells, estimated from reference gene primer amplification, were obtained. The table came from immunoSEQ multiplex PCR; TCRdb's copy has only in-frame clones and leaves some out. The D gene and trimming were derived from the DNA, and the V and J assignments and clone size from that table. The table shows more than 300,000 clones, with roughly 90% occurring only once. The V end lost 0 bases, the J end lost 11 bases, and 15 bases lay between the germline ends. The CDR3 covers 14 residues. Germline V lookup: CDR1 SGHRS, CDR2 YFSETQ. During active infection, Seattle patients enrolled and were then monitored through disease.

The rearrangement uses TRBV5-1 and TRBJ2-1; D not resolved. This receptor was taken from a woman aged 70-85 years with COVID-19, enrolled during active disease. Sequencing was performed on peripheral blood. DNA for the CDR3: TGCGCCAGCAGCTTGGAGGTGACTGAGTATAAGCAGTTCTTC. Translated: CASSLEVTEYKQFF. Full variable domain (outside the CDR3, taken from reference TRBV5-1 and TRBJ2-1): KAGVTQTPRYLIKTRGQQVTLSCSPISGHRSVSWYQQTPGQGLQFLFEYFSETQRNKGNFPGRFSGRQFSNSRSEMNVSTLELGDSALYLCASSLEVTEYKQFFGPGTRLTVL.